These T cell receptor beta chains were read from a single sample in a study of blood T cells in healthy people across ages. TCRdb ran MiXCR on the 5' RACE reads and lists one entry per CDR3 protein. The sample contains 700,000 to 950,000 distinct CDR3 sequences, roughly 60% of which appear only once. The specimen was blood. The receptors originated from a young man in good health. Each CDR3 is given without its conserved first and last residue.

TRBJ2-7 | TRBV7-2 | ASSYRDVGHEQY
TRBJ1-2 | TRBV7-2 | ASSLGPGFYGYT
TRBJ1-5 | TRBV12-3/TRBV12-4 | ASAPSVSNQPQH
TRBJ1-5 | TRBV7-2 | ASTFNPGYNQPQH
- | TRBV12-3/TRBV12-4 | ASSQRTGTETQY
TRBJ1-2 | TRBV12-3/TRBV12-4 | ASSRGQAFYGYT
TRBJ2-5 | TRBV20-1 | SALQGIQETQY
TRBJ2-7 | TRBV4-3 | ASSQARPAGDGTYEQY
TRBJ1-5 | TRBV5-6 | ASSSGVGRQPQH
- | TRBV6-5 | ASSYPTSGVLNEQY
TRBJ2-6 | TRBV15 | ATSRDLSGANVLT
TRBJ2-5 | TRBV28 | ASSSAGETQY
TRBJ1-1 | TRBV7-9 | ASSPHRGAF
- | TRBV6-2/TRBV6-3 | ASSYDVGTYEQY
TRBJ2-7 | TRBV27 | ASRASGGKDEQY
TRBJ1-1 | TRBV28 | ASSWTPNTEAF
- | TRBV14 | ASSHIVSSYNEQY
TRBJ2-7 | TRBV7-9 | ASRPPGAGISYEQY
TRBJ2-6 | TRBV28 | ASSLSGHGANVLT
TRBJ2-4 | TRBV5-1 | ASSLGPNSAKNIQY
TRBJ2-5 | TRBV7-2 | ASSVSGGHSRKETQY
TRBJ2-1 | TRBV20-1 | SSRNPAGGWNEQF
TRBJ2-3 | TRBV7-2 | ASTPPSVNTQY
TRBJ2-1 | TRBV7-2 | ASSPGPGGPGNEQF
TRBJ2-1 | TRBV5-1 | ASSLGPRGASSYNEQF
TRBJ2-3 | TRBV4-3 | ASSQDIADGRTQY
TRBJ1-1 | TRBV5-1 | ASSPDSHTEAF